The clone carrying this T cell receptor beta chain was counted only a few times. The data were taken from a study of cytomegalovirus exposure and HLA in healthy donors. With 60 Vbeta and 13 Jbeta primers, the PCR was carried out. Here immunoSEQ multiplex PCR was the method, and the copy in TCRdb shows in-frame clones only, minus some. In the table there are 150,000 to 200,000 clones, around 80% of which are singletons. CDR1 GTSNPN and CDR2 SVGIG come from the germline V gene (reference sequence). The CDR3 covers 14 residues. With 0 bases removed from V and 7 bases from J, the gap between germline ends came to 15 bases.

This chain joins TRBV30 and TRBJ1-1; TRBD1 might be the D (5 bases). This TCR derives from a boy younger than 10 in good health and CMV-seronegative. The sample comprised PBMCs. The CDR3 nucleotides are TGTGCCTGGAGTGTGGGCAGGGTAAGCAGTGAAGCTTTCTTT. It codes for CAWSVGRVSSEAFF.